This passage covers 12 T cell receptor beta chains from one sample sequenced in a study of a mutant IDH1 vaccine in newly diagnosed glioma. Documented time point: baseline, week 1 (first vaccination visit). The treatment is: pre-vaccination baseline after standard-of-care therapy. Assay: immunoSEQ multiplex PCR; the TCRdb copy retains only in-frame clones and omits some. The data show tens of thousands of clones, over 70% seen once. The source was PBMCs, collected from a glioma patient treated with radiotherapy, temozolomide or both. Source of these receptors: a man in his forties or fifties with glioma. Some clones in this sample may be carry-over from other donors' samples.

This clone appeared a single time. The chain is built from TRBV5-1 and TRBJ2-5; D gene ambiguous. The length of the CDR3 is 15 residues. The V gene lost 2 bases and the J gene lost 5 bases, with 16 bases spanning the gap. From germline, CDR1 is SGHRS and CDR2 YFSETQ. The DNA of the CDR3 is TGCGCCAGCAGCTTAGGTACAATCGGCGAGGAGACCCAGTACTTC. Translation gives CASSLGTIGEETQYF.

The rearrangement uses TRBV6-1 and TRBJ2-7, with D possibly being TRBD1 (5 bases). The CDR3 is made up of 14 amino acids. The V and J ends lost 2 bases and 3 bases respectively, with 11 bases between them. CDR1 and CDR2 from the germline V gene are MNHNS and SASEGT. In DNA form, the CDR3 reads TGTGCCAGCAGTGAACGGGCAGGGAACTACGAGCAGTACTTC. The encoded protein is CASSERAGNYEQYF.

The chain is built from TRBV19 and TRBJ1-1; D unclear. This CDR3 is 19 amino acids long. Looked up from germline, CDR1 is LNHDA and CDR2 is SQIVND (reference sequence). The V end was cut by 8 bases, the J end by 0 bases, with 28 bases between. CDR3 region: CASLRNKGGPRNLNTEAFF. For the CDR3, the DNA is TGTGCCAGTCTTCGGAATAAAGGCGGACCCCGAAACTTGAACACTGAAGCTTTCTTT.

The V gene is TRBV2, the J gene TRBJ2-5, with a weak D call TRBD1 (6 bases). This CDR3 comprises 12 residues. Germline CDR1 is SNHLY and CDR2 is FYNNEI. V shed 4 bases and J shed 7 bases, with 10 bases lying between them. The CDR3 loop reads CASSVVGGTQYF. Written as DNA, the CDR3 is TGTGCCAGCAGTGTAGTAGGGGGGACCCAGTACTTC.

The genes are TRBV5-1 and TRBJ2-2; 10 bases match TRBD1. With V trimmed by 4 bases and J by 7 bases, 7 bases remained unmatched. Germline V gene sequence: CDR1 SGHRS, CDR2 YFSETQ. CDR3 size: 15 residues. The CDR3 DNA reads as TGCGCCAGCAGCAAGGACAGGGGGGATAGCGGGGAGCTGTTTTTT. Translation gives CASSKDRGDSGELFF.

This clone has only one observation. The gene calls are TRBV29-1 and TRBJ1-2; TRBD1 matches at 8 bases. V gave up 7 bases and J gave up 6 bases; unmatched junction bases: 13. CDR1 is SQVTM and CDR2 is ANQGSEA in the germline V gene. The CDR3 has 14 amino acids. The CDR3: CSGGPGETGDGYTF. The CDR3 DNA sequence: TGCAGCGGGGGCCCCGGTGAGACAGGGGATGGCTACACCTTC. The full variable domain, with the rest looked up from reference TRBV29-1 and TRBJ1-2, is SAVISQKPSRDICQRGTSLTIQCQVDSQVTMMFWYRQQPGQSLTLIATANQGSEATYESGFVIDKFPISRPNLTFSTLTVSNMSPEDSSIYLCSGGPGETGDGYTFGSGTRLTVV.

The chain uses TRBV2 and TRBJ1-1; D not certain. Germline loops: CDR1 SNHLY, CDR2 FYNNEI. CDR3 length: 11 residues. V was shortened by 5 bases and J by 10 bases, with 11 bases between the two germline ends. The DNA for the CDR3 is TGTGCCAGCAGTCCCTTCCCTCGAGCTTTCTTT. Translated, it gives CASSPFPRAFF.

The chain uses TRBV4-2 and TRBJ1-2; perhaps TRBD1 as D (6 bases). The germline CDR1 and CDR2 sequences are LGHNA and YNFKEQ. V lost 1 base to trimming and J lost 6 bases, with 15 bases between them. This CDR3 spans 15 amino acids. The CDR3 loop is CASSQATQGAHGYTF. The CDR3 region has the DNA TGTGCCAGCAGCCAAGCTACACAGGGTGCGCATGGCTACACCTTC.

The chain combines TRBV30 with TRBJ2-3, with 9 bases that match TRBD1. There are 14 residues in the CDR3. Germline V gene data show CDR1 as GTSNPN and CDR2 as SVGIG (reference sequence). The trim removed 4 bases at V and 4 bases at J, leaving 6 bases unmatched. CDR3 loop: CAWTNGTGPDTQYF. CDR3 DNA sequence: TGTGCCTGGACTAACGGGACAGGGCCAGATACGCAGTATTTT. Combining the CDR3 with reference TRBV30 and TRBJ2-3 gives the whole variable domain SQTIHQWPATLVQPVGSPLSLECTVEGTSNPNLYWYRQAAGRGLQLLFYSVGIGQISSEVPQNLSASRPQDRQFILSSKKLLLSDSGFYLCAWTNGTGPDTQYFGPGTRLTVL.

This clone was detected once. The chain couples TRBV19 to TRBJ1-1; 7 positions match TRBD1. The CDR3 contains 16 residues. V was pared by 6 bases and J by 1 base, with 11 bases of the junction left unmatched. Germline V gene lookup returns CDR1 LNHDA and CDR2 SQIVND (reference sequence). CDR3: CASRVQGGWTNTEAFF. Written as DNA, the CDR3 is TGTGCCAGTAGGGTCCAGGGGGGATGGACGAACACTGAAGCTTTCTTT. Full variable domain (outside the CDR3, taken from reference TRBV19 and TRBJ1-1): DGGITQSPKYLFRKEGQNVTLSCEQNLNHDAMYWYRQDPGQGLRLIYYSQIVNDFQKGDIAEGYSVSREKKESFPLTVTSAQKNPTAFYLCASRVQGGWTNTEAFFGQGTRLTVV.

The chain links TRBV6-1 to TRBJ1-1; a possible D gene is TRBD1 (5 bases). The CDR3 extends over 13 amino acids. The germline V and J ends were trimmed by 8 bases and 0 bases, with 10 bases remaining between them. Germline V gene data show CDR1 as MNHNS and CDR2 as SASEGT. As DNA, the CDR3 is TGTGCCAGCGATCTAGGGGTGAACACTGAAGCTTTCTTT. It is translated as CASDLGVNTEAFF.

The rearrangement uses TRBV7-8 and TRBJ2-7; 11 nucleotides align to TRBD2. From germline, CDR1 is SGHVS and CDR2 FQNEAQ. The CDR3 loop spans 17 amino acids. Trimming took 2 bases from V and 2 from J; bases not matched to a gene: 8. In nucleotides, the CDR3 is TGTGCCAGCAGCTTACCAAGGACTAGCGGGTCGACCTACGAGCAGTACTTC. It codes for CASSLPRTSGSTYEQYF.